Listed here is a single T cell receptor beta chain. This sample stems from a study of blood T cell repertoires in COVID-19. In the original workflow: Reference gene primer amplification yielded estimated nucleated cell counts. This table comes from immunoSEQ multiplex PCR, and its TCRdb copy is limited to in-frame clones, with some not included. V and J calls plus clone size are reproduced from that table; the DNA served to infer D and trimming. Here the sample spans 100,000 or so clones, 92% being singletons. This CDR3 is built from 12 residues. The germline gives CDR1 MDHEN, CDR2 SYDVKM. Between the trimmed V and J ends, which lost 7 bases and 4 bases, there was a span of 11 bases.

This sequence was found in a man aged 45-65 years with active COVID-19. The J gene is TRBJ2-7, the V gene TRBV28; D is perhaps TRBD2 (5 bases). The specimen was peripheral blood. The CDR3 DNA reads TGTGCCAGCAAAACTCCGGGGTACGAGCAGTACTTC. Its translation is CASKTPGYEQYF.